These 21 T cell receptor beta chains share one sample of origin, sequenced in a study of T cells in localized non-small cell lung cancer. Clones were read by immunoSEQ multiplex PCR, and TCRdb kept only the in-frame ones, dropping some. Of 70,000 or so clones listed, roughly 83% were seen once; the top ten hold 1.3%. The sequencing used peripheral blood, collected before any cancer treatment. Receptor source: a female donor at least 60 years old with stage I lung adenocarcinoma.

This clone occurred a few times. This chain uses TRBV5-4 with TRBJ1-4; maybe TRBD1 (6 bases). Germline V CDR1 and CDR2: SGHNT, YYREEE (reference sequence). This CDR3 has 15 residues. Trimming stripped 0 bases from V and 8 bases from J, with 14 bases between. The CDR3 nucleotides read TGTGCCAGCAGCTTGGGAGGGACAACGGACGAAAAACTGTTTTTT. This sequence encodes CASSLGGTTDEKLFF. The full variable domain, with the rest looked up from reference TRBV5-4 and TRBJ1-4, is ETGVTQSPTHLIKTRGQQVTLRCSSQSGHNTVSWYQQALGQGPQFIFQYYREEENGRGNFPPRFSGLQFPNYSSELNVNALELDDSALYLCASSLGGTTDEKLFFGSGTQLSVL.

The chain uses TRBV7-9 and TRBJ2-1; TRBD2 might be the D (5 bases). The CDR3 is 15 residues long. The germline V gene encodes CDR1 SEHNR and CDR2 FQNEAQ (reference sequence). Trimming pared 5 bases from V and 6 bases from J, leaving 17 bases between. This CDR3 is CASSPRTAGGNEQFF. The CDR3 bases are TGTGCCAGCAGCCCCCGCACGGCGGGCGGCAATGAGCAGTTCTTC.

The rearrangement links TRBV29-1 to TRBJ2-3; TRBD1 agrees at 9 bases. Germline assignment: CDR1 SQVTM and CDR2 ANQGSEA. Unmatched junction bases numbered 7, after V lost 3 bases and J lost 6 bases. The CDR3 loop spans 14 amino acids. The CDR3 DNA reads TGCAGCGTTGATGCGGGGACAGGGTACGATACGCAGTATTTT. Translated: CSVDAGTGYDTQYF.

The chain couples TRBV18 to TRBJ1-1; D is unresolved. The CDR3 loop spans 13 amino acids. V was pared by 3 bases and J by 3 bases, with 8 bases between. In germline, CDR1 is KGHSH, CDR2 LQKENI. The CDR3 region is CASSPGQDTEAFF. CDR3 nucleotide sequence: TGTGCCAGCTCACCTGGGCAGGACACTGAAGCTTTCTTT. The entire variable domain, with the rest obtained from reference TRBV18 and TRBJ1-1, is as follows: NAGVMQNPRHLVRRRGQEARLRCSPMKGHSHVYWYRQLPEEGLKFMVYLQKENIIDESGMPKERFSAEFPKEGPSILRIQQVVRGDSAAYFCASSPGQDTEAFFGQGTRLTVV.

The CDR3: CASSLRGPGQGRNTQYF. The CDR3 DNA reads TGTGCCAGCAGTTTAAGAGGTCCGGGACAGGGCCGTAATACGCAGTATTTT. V gene TRBV27 combines with J gene TRBJ2-3; 9 nucleotides match TRBD1. The germline V gene has CDR1 MNHEY and CDR2 SMNVEV (reference sequence). This CDR3 has 17 amino acids. V lost 2 bases, J lost 7 bases, and 13 bases stayed unmatched.

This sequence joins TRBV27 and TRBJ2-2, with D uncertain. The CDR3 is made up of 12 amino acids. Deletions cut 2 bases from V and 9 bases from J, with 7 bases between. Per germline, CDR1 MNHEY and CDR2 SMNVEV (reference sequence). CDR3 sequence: CASSLGLRELFF. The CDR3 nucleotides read TGTGCCAGCAGTTTAGGGCTCAGGGAGCTGTTTTTT.

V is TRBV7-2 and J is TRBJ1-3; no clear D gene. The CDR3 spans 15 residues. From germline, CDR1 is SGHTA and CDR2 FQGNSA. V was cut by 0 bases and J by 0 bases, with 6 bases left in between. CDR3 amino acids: CASSLAGSSGNTIYF. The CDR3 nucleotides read TGTGCCAGCAGCTTAGCGGGTAGCTCTGGAAACACCATATATTTT. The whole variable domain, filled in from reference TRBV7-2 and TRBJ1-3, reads GAGVSQSPSNKVTEKGKDVELRCDPISGHTALYWYRQSLGQGLEFLIYFQGNSAPDKSGLPSDRFSAERTGGSVSTLTIQRTQQEDSAVYLCASSLAGSSGNTIYFGEGSWLTVV.

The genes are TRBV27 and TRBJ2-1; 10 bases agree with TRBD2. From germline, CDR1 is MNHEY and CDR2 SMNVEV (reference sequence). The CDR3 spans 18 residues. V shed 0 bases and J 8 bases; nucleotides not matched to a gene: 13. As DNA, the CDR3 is TGTGCCAGCAGTTTATCTTCAGCGGGGGGGCCGGGGGCGCATGAGCAGTTCTTC. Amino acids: CASSLSSAGGPGAHEQFF.

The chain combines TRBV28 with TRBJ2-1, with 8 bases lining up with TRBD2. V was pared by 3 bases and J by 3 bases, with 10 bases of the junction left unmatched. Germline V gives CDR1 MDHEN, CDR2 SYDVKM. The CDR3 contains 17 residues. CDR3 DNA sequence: TGTGCCAGCAGTTTCGAACTCTCTGCGGGAGGCTACAATGAGCAGTTCTTC. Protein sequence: CASSFELSAGGYNEQFF.

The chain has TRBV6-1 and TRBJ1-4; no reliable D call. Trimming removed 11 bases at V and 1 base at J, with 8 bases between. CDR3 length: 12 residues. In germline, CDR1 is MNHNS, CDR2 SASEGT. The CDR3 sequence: CAGRRTNEKLFF. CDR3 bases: TGTGCCGGACGGAGAACTAATGAAAAACTGTTTTTT.

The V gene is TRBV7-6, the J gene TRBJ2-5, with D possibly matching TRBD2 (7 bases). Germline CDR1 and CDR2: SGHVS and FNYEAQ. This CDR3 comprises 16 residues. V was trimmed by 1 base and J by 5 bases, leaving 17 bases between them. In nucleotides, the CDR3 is TGTGCCAGCAGCTTAGGTGTGTCGGGGGGCCGGGAGACCCAGTACTTC. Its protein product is CASSLGVSGGRETQYF.

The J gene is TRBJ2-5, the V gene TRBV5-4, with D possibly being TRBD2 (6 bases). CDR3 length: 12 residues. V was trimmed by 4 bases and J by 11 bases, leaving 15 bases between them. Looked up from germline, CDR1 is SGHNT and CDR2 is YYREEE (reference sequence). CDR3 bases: TGTGCCAGCAGCGCGTCCGGGACTCTACAGTACTTC. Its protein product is CASSASGTLQYF.

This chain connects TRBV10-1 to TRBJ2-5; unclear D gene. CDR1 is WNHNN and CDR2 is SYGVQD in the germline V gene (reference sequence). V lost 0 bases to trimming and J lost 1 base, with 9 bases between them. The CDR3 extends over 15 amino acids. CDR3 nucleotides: TGCGCCAGCAGTGAGTCTTTGGGCTTCCAAGAGACCCAGTACTTC. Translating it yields CASSESLGFQETQYF.

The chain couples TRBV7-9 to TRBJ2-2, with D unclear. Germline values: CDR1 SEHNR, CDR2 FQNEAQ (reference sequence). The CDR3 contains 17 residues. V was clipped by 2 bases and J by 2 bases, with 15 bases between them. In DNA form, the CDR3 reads TGTGCCAGCAGCTTAAGTGGTAGTCAGCTAAACACCGGGGAGCTGTTTTTT. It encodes CASSLSGSQLNTGELFF. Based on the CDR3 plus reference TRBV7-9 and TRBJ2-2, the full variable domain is DTGVSQNPRHKITKRGQNVTFRCDPISEHNRLYWYRQTLGQGPEFLTYFQNEAQLEKSRLLSDRFSAERPKGSFSTLEIQRTEQGDSAMYLCASSLSGSQLNTGELFFGEGSRLTVL.

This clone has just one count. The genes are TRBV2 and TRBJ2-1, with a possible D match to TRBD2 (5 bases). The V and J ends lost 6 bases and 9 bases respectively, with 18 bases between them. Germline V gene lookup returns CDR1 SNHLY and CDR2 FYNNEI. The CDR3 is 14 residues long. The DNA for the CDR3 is TGTGCCAGCAGCGCCTTACTAGGACCGGCTGAGCAGTTCTTC. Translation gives CASSALLGPAEQFF.

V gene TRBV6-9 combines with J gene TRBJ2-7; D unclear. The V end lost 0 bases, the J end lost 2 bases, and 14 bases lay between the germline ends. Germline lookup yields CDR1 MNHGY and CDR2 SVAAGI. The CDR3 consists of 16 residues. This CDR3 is CASSYSSRAGAYEQYF. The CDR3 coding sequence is TGTGCCAGCAGTTATTCTTCCCGCGCTGGGGCCTACGAGCAGTACTTC.

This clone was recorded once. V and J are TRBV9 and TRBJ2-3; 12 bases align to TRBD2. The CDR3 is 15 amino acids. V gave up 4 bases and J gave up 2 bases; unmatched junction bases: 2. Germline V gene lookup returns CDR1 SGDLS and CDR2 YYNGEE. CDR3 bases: TGTGCCAGCAGCCCTAGCGGGGGGGTCACAGATACGCAGTATTTT. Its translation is CASSPSGGVTDTQYF.

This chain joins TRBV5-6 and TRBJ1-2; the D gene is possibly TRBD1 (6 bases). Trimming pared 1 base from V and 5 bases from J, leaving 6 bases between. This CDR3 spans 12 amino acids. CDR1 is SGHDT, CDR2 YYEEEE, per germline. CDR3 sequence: CASSLTGYGYTF. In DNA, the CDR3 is TGTGCCAGCAGCTTGACAGGGTATGGCTACACCTTC. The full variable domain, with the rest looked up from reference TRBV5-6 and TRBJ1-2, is DAGVTQSPTHLIKTRGQQVTLRCSPKSGHDTVSWYQQALGQGPQFIFQYYEEEERQRGNFPDRFSGHQFPNYSSELNVNALLLGDSALYLCASSLTGYGYTFGSGTRLTVV.

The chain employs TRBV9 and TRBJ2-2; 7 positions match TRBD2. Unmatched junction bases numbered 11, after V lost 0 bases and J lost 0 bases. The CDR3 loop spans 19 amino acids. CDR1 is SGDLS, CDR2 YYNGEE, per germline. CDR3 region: CASSVGEGLWYANTGELFF. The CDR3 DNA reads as TGTGCCAGCAGCGTAGGGGAGGGCTTATGGTACGCGAACACCGGGGAGCTGTTTTTT.

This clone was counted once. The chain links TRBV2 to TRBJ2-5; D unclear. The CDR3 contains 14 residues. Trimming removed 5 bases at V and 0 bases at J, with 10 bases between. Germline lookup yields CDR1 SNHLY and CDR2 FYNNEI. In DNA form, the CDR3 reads TGTGCCAGCAGTAGTCGAGGAGACCAAGAGACCCAGTACTTC. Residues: CASSSRGDQETQYF.

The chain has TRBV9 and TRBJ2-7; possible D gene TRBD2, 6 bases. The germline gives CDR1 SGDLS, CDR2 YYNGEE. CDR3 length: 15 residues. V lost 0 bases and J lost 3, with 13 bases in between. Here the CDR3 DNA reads TGTGCCAGCAGCGTAGCAAGGGAGGAGGACTACGAGCAGTACTTC. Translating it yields CASSVAREEDYEQYF.